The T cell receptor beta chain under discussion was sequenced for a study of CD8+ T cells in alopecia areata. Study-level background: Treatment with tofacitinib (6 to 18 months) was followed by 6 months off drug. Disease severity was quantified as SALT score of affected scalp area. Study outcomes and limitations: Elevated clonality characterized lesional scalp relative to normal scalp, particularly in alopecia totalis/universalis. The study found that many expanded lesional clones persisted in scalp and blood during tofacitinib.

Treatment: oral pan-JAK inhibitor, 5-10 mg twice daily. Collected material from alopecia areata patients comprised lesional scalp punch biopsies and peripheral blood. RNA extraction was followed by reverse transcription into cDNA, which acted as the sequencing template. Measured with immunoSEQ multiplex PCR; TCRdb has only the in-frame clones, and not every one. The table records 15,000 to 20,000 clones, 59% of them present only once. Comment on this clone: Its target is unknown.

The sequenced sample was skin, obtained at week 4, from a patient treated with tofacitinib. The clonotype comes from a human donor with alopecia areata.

The CDR3, as DNA: TGTGCCAGCAGCTTCAGTTTGACCTCCACAGATACGCAGTATTTT. Translation gives CASSFSLTSTDTQYF. The rearrangement uses TRBV5-6 and TRBJ2-3; no firm D call. The germline V and J ends were trimmed by 2 bases and 2 bases, with 12 bases remaining between them. The CDR3 spans 15 residues. Germline V gene lookup returns CDR1 SGHDT and CDR2 YYEEEE.